The text below deals with one TCR beta chain. The antigen this receptor binds is unknown. No base-level quality is on record; no much larger clone is a single base apart. The data were taken from a study of blood T cells in healthy people across ages (dated by TCRdb to the mid-2010s). For context, the study as a whole: In model experiments, template switching captured roughly one uniquely barcoded TCR beta cDNA molecule for every two T cells. The donors were split into four age groups: young (average roughly 15 years), middle-aged (nearly 40), aged (approximately 60) and long-lived (under 90). To avoid experimental bias, donors of different ages were spread randomly across the sequencing lanes. The study measured age-related changes in TCR beta repertoire diversity using deep sequencing normalized with unique cDNA molecular identifiers. Two additional independent replicas of 1 million unique cDNA reads from the same blood draw were analyzed for two donors (one aged 18 to 30 and one aged 80 or older). What the authors observed across the whole study: Total diversity estimates from one million sequenced T cells were considered lower bounds and underestimates. Donor CMV infection status was unknown, potentially confounding age-related changes in expanded clonotypes. Observed TCR beta diversity per million T cells fell roughly linearly with age, and a significant reduction was already apparent by age roughly 40. Observed TCR beta diversity correlated strongly with the percentage of naive T cells measured by flow cytometry. Compared with the aged group, the long-lived group had more naive CD4+ T cells, fewer expanded clones and increased TCR diversity, suggesting age selection. Bulk unsorted PBMC profiling prevented conclusive comparison of naive and antigen-experienced compartments.

Donors were 39 systemically healthy Caucasian individuals from Russia aged roughly 6 to 95 years. Ten milliliters of peripheral blood were drawn from each donor into EDTA-treated Vacutainer tubes. Ficoll-Paque density-gradient centrifugation was used to isolate PBMCs, with at least 6.5 million per sample. Total RNA was extracted from PBMCs with Trizol reagent, with at least 5.5 micrograms obtained per sample. For every donor, flow cytometry on a PBMC aliquot measured the percentage of naive CD45RAhigh/CD27high T cells. The CDR3 spans 15 residues, from the cysteine through the phenylalanine. The DNA shown is the 45-base CDR3, in frame from base 1. CDR1 is given as MNHNY and CDR2 as SVGAGI, both from the germline V gene (reference sequence). Cut back by 5 bases and 3 bases, the V and J ends lie 17 bases apart. Receptors were amplified or captured by 5' RACE. Sequencing was carried out with an Illumina HiSeq 2500. A second PCR of 7 to 11 cycles was performed with a sample-barcoded 5' primer and a J-beta primer mix. A template-switch 5' adaptor carrying 12 random nucleotides introduced a unique molecular identifier onto each TCR beta cDNA molecule. Each sample yielded at least 3 million CDR3-containing paired-end reads. All of the RNA was converted into first-strand cDNA using the Mint cDNA synthesis kit, with a TRBC-specific oligonucleotide serving as the primer. Following uracil-DNA glycosylase treatment, all cDNA underwent a first 18-cycle PCR with the universal primers M1SS and BC2_uni_R. In the source study's methods: For normalization, 1 million high-quality reads, each with a distinct molecular identifier, were randomly selected from each sample. Reads sharing molecular identifiers were discarded rather than binned into consensus sequences. MiTCR, run with a Q25 quality threshold and the strictest error-elimination algorithm, handled CDR3 identification, clonotype clustering and error correction. Lower-bound total TCR beta diversity was estimated with a nonparametric unseen species model using Euler transformation. In TCRdb, the public reads were trimmed at Q25 with fastp and aligned with MiXCR, with productive beta chains retained. Each record represents a unique CDR3 protein, reported with the most common genes and DNA among its rows. TCRdb's processing, not the authors' own work, is the source of the V and J calls. In all, the sample holds just under 900,000 distinct CDR3 sequences, and around 30% of those were seen once. The ten largest clones take up 17% of the sample.

The clonotype was recovered from a woman older than 75 in good health. The chain couples TRBV6-6 to TRBJ2-7; no D segment can be confidently identified. The sample comprised blood. The CDR3 in this case is CASSPGLKKDYEQYF. The sequenced DNA is TGTGCCAGCAGTCCGGGTCTCAAAAAGGACTACGAGCAGTACTTC.